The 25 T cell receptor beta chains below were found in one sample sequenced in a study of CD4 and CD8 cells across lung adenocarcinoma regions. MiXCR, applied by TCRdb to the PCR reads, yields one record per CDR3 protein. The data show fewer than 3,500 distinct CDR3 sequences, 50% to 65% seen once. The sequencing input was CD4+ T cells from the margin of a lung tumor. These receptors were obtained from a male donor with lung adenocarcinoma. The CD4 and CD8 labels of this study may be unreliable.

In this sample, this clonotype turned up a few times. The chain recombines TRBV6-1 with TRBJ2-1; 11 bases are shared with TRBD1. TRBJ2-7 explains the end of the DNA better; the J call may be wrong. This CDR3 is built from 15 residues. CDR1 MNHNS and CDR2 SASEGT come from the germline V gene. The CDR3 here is CASRVRTGGTYEQYF. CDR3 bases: TGTGCCAGCAGGGTTCGGACAGGGGGCACCTACGAGCAGTACTTC.

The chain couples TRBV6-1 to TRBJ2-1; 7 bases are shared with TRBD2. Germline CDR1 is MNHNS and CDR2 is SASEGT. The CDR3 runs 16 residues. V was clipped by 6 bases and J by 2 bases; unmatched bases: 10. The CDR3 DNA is TGTGCCAGCAGCAGACTAGCCTCACCCCCCTACAATGAGCAGTTCTTC. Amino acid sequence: CASSRLASPPYNEQFF.

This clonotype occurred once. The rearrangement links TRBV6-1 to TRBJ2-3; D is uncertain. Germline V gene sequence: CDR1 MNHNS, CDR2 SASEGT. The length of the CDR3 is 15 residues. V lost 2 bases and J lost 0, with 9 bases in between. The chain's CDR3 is CASSELKTSTDTQYF. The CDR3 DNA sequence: TGTGCCAGCAGTGAACTGAAAACTAGCACAGATACGCAGTATTTT.

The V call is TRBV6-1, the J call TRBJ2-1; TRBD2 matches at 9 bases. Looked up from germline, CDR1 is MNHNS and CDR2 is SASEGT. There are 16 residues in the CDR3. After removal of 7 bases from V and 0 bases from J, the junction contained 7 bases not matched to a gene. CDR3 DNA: TGTGCCAGCAAGGACTTAGCGGGAGTCTCCTACAATGAGCAGTTCTTC. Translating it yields CASKDLAGVSYNEQFF.

CDR3 protein: CASSYVSDTQYF. CDR3 DNA sequence: TGTGCCAGCAGTTACGTGTCGGATACGCAGTATTTT. The chain links TRBV6-5 to TRBJ2-3, with D hard to call. The germline V gene has CDR1 MNHEY and CDR2 SVGAGI. This CDR3 is built from 12 residues. Between the trimmed V and J ends, which lost 2 bases and 6 bases, there was a span of 6 bases.

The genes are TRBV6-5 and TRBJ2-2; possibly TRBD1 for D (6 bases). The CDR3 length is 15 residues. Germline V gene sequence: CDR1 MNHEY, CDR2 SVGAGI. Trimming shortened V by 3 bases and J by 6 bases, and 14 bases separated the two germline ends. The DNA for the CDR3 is TGTGCCAGCAGTTATAAGCCCAGGGGATCCGGGGAGCTGTTTTTT. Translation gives CASSYKPRGSGELFF.

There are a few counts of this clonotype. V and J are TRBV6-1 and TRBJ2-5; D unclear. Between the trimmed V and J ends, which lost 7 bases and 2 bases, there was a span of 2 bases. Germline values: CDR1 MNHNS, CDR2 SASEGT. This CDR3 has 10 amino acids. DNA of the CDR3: TGTGCCAGCAAACAAGAGACCCAGTACTTC. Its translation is CASKQETQYF.

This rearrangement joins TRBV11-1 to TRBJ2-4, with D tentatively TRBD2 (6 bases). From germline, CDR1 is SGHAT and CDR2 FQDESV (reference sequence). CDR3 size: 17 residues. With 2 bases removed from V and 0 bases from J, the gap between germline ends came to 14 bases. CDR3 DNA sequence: TGTGCCAGCAGCTTAAGATCTGGGGGACTAGCCAAAAACATTCAGTACTTC. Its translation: CASSLRSGGLAKNIQYF.

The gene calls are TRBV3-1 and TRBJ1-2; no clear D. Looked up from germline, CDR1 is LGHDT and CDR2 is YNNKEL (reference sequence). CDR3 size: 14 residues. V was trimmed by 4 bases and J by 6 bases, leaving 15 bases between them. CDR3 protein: CASSRDPTNHGYTF. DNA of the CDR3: TGTGCCAGCAGCCGAGACCCGACAAATCATGGCTACACCTTC. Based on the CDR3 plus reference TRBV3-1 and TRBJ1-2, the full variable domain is DTAVSQTPKYLVTQMGNDKSIKCEQNLGHDTMYWYKQDSKKFLKIMFSYNNKELIINETVPNRFSPKSPDKAHLNLHINSLELGDSAVYFCASSRDPTNHGYTFGSGTRLTVV.

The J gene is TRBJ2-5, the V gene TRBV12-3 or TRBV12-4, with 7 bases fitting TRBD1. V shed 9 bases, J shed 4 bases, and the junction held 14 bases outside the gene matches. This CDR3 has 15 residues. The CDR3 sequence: CARGLGGRPLETQYF. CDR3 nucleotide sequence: TGTGCCAGGGGTTTAGGGGGCCGACCACTAGAGACCCAGTACTTC.

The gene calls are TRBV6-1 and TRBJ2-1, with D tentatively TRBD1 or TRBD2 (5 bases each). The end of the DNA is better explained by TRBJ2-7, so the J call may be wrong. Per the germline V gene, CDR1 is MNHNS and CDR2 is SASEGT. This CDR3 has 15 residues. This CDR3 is CASSVDPGTSFEQYF. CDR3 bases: TGTGCCAGCAGTGTCGATCCAGGGACGTCTTTCGAGCAGTACTTC.

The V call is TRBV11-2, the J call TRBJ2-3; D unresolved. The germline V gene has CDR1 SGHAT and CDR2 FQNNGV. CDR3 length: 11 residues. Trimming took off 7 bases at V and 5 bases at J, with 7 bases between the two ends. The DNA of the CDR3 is TGTGCCAGCACCCCCCAAGATACGCAGTATTTT. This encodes CASTPQDTQYF.

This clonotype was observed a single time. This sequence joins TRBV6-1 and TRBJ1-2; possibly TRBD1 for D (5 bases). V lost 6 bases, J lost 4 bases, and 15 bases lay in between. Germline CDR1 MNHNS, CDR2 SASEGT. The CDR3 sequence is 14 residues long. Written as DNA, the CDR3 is TGTGCCAGCAGGATTGGACGGGGGAGCTATGGCTACACCTTC. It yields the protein CASRIGRGSYGYTF.

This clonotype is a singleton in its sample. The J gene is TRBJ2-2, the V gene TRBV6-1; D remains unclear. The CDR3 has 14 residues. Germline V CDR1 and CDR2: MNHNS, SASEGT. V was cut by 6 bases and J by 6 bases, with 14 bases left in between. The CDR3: CASRELMGAGELFF. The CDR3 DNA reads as TGTGCCAGCAGGGAGCTGATGGGCGCCGGGGAGCTGTTTTTT.

The CDR3: CASKLGLAASSYNEQFF. The CDR3, as DNA: TGTGCCAGCAAGCTGGGACTAGCGGCAAGCTCCTACAATGAGCAGTTCTTC. The chain has TRBV12-3 or TRBV12-4 and TRBJ2-1, with 11 bases that match TRBD2. The CDR3 consists of 17 residues. V gave up 7 bases and J gave up 0 bases; unmatched junction bases: 8.

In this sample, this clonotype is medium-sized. CDR3 in amino acids: CASSEGLGTTDTQYF. CDR3 nucleotide sequence: TGTGCCAGCAGTGAAGGGTTGGGAACTACAGATACGCAGTATTTT. The chain carries TRBV25-1 and TRBJ2-3, with D unresolved. The V end was cut by 2 bases, the J end by 3 bases, with 12 bases between. Per germline, CDR1 MGHDK and CDR2 SYGVNS. The CDR3 sequence is 15 residues long.

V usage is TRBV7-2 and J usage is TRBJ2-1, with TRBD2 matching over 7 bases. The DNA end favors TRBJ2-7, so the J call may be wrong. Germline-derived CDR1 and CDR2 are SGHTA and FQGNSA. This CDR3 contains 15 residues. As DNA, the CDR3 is TGTGCCAGCAGCCTAACATTAACTAGCGACAATGAGCAGTACTTC. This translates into CASSLTLTSDNEQYF.

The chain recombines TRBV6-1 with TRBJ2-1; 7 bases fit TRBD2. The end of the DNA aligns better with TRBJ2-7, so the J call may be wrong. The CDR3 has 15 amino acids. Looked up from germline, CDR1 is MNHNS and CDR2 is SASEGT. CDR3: CASKREGTYSYEQYF. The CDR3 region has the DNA TGTGCCAGCAAAAGGGAGGGGACCTACTCCTACGAGCAGTACTTC.

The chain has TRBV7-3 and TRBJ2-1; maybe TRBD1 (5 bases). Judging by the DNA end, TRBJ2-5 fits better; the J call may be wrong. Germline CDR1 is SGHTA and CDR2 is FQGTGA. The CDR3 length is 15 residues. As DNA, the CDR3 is TGTGCCAGCAGCAAAAAGGCAGGGTTGGTAGAGACCCAGTACTTC. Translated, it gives CASSKKAGLVETQYF.

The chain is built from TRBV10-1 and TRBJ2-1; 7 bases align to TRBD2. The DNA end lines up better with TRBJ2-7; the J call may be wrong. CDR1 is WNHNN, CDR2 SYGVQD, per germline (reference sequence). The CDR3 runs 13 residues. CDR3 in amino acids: CASSEGSGYEQYF. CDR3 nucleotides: TGCGCCAGCAGTGAGGGTAGCGGGTACGAGCAGTACTTC.

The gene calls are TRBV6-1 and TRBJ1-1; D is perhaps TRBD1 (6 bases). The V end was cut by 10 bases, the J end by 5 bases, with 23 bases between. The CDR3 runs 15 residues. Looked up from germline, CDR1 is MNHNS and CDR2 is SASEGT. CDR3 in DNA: TGTGCCACAAGGGTTTACAGGGCGCAGGGAACTGAAGCTTTCTTT. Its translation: CATRVYRAQGTEAFF.

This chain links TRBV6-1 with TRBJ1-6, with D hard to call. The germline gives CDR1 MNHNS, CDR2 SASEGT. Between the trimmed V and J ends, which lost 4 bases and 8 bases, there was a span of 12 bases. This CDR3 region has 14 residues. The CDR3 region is CASSVWGLDSPLHF. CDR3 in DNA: TGTGCCAGCAGTGTTTGGGGTCTTGATTCACCCCTCCACTTT.

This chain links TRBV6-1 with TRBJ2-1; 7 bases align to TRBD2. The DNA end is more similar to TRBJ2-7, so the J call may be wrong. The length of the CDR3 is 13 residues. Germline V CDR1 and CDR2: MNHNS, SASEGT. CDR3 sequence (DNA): TGTGCCAGCAGCGAGCGGGACTCCTACGAGCAGTACTTC. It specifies CASSERDSYEQYF.

CDR3 in amino acids: CASSFQVGETQYF. The CDR3 DNA is TGTGCCAGCAGCTTTCAGGTCGGGGAGACCCAGTACTTC. The chain uses TRBV7-3 and TRBJ2-5, with D hard to call. Germline V lookup: CDR1 SGHTA, CDR2 FQGTGA. Trimming shortened V by 3 bases and J by 5 bases, and 10 bases separated the two germline ends. The CDR3 is made up of 13 amino acids.

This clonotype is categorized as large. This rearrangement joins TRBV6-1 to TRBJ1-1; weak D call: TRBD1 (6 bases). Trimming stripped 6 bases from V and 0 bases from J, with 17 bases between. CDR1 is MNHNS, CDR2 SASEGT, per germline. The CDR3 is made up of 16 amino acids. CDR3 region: CASRSGASRMNTEAFF. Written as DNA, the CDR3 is TGTGCCAGCAGGTCAGGGGCCTCAAGGATGAACACTGAAGCTTTCTTT.